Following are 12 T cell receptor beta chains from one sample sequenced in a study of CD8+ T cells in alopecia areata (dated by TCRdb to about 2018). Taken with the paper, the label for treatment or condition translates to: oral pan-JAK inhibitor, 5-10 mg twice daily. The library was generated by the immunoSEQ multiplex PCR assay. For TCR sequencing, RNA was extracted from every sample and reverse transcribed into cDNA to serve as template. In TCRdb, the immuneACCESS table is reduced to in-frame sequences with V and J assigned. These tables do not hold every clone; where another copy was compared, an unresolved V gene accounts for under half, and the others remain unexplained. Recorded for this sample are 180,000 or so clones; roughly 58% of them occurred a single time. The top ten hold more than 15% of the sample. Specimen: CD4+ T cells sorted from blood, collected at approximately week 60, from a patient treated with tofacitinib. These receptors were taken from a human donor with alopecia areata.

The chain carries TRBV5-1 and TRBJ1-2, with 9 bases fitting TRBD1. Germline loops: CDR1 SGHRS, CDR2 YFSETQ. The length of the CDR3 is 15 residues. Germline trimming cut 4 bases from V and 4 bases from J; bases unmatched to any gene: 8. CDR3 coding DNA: TGCGCCAGCAGCCCAACAGGGGGCGGCGGCTATGGCTACACCTTC. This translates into CASSPTGGGGYGYTF.

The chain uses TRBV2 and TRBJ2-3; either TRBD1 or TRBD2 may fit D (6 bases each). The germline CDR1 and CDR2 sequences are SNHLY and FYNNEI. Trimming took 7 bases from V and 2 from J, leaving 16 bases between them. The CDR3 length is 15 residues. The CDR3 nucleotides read TGTGCCAGCACCCATCCCGGGGGCACCACAGATACGCAGTATTTT. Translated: CASTHPGGTTDTQYF.

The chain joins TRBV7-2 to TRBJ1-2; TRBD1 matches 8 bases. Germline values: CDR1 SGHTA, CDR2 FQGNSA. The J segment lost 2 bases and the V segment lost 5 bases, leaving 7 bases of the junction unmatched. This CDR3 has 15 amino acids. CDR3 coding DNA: TGTGCCAGCAGCCGACGGACAGGGCCGAACTATGGCTACACCTTC. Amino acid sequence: CASSRRTGPNYGYTF.

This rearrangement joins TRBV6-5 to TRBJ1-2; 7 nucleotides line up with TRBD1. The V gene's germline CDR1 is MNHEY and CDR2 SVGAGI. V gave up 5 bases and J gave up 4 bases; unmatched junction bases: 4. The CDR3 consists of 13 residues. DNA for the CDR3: TGTGCCAGCAGTGAGGGACAGCTCTATGGCTACACCTTC. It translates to CASSEGQLYGYTF.

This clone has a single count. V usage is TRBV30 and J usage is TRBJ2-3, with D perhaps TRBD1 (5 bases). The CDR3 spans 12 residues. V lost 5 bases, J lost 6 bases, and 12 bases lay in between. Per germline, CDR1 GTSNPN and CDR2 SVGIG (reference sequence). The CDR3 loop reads CAWGPRADTQYF. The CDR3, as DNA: TGTGCCTGGGGCCCCAGGGCGGATACGCAGTATTTT.

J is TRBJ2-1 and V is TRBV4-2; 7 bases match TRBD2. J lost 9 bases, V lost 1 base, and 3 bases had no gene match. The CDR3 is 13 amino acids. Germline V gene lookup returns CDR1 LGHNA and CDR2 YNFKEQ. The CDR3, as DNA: TGTGCCAGCAGCCAAGGACTAGCCATTGAGCAGTTCTTC. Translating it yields CASSQGLAIEQFF.

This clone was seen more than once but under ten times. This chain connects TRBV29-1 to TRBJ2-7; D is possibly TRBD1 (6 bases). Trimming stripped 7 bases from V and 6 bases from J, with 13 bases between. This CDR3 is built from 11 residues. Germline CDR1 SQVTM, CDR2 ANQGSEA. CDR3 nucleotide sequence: TGCAGCGCTCGCCAGGGGAGCGAGCAGTACTTC. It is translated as CSARQGSEQYF.

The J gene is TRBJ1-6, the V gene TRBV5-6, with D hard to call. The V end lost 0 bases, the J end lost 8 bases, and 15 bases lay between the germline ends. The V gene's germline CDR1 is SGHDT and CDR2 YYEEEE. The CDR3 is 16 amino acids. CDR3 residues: CASSLGIAEKDSPLHF. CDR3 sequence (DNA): TGTGCCAGCAGCTTGGGCATTGCAGAGAAGGATTCACCCCTCCACTTT.

In DNA form, the CDR3 reads TGTGCCTGGAGTAGTGGGGCCTACGAGCAGTACTTC. Residues: CAWSSGAYEQYF. The J gene is TRBJ2-7, the V gene TRBV30; D is uncertain. The CDR3 consists of 12 residues. V was shortened by 2 bases and J by 2 bases, with 7 bases between the two germline ends. Germline CDR1 is GTSNPN and CDR2 is SVGIG (reference sequence).

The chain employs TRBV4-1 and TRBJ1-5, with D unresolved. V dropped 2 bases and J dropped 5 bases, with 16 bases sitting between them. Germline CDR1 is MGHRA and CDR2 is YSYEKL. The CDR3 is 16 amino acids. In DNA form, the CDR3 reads TGCGCCAGCAGCCAACGTCAGTTGACCGGGGATCAGCCCCAGCATTTT. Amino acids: CASSQRQLTGDQPQHF.

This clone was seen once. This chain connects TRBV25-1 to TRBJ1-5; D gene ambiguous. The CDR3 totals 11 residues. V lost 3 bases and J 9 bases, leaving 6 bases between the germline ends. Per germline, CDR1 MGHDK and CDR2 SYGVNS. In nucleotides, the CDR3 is TGTGCCAGCAGTGATGAGGGGCCCCAGCATTTT. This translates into CASSDEGPQHF.

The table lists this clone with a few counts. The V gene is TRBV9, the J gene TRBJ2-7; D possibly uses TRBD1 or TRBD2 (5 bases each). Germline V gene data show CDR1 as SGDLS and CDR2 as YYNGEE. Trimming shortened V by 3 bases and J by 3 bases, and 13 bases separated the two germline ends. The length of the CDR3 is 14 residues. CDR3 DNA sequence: TGTGCCAGCAGCGCCCGGGACGGCCACTACGAGCAGTACTTC. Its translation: CASSARDGHYEQYF.